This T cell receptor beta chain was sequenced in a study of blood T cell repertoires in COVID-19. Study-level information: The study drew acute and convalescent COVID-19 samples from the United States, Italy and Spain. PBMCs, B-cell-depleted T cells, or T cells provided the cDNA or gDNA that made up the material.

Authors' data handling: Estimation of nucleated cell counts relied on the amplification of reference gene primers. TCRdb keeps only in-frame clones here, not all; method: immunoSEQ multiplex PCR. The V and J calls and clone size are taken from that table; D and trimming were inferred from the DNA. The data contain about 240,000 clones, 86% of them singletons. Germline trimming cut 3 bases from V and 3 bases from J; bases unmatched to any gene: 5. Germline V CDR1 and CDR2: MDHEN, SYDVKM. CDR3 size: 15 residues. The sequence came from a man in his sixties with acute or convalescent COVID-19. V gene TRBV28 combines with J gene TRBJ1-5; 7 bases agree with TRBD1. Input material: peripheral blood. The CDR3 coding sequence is TGTGCCAGCAGTTTCCCTAGGGGGCCCAATCAGCCCCAGCATTTT. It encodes CASSFPRGPNQPQHF. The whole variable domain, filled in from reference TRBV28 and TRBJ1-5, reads DVKVTQSSRYLVKRTGEKVFLECVQDMDHENMFWYRQDPGLGLRLIYFSYDVKMKEKGDIPEGYSVSREKKERFSLILESASTNQTSMYLCASSFPRGPNQPQHFGDGTRLSIL.